What follows are 21 T cell receptor beta chains derived from one specimen sequenced in a study of shared clonotypes between healthy human individuals. Clones were sequenced by immunoSEQ multiplex PCR, and TCRdb holds only the in-frame ones, with some missing. The repertoire holds a few hundred thousand clones, with roughly four fifths as singletons. Sequenced material: PBMCs. These TCRs come from a woman aged 40 to 50 in good health. Some clones in this sample may be carry-over from other donors' samples.

This sequence joins TRBV28 and TRBJ1-1; TRBD1 aligns across 8 bases. CDR3 length equals 16 residues. The V and J ends lost 5 bases and 0 bases, in that order; junction bases with no gene match: 8. Per germline, CDR1 MDHEN and CDR2 SYDVKM. Here the CDR3 DNA reads TGTGCCAGCAGTCTAATTCAGGGGGCGGTGAACACTGAAGCTTTCTTT. Translated, it gives CASSLIQGAVNTEAFF.

About this clone itself: The sample has other DNA sequences that encode this CDR3 too. The chain employs TRBV19 and TRBJ1-5; D is unclear. The V end was cut by 3 bases, the J end by 6 bases, with 15 bases between. The V gene's germline CDR1 is LNHDA and CDR2 SQIVND (reference sequence). The length of the CDR3 is 15 residues. CDR3 loop: CASSIPGTMAQPQHF. The CDR3 DNA is TGTGCCAGTAGTATTCCGGGCACAATGGCTCAGCCCCAGCATTTT.

The chain carries TRBV9 and TRBJ2-3; unclear D gene. Trimming shortened V by 4 bases and J by 1 base, and 7 bases separated the two germline ends. Germline loops: CDR1 SGDLS, CDR2 YYNGEE. The CDR3 extends over 13 amino acids. The CDR3 sequence: CASSLVGTDTQYF. CDR3 DNA sequence: TGTGCCAGCAGCCTGGTCGGCACAGATACGCAGTATTTT.

This chain joins TRBV5-1 and TRBJ2-2, with 9 bases fitting TRBD2. The CDR3 has 16 residues. CDR1 is SGHRS and CDR2 is YFSETQ in the germline V gene. V was clipped by 0 bases and J by 4 bases; unmatched bases: 4. The CDR3 region is CASSLDLSGSTGELFF. In DNA, the CDR3 is TGCGCCAGCAGCTTGGATCTTAGCGGGAGCACCGGGGAGCTGTTTTTT.

This clone was recorded a few times. The sample holds other DNA sequences that translate to the same CDR3. V and J are TRBV28 and TRBJ2-3, with D unresolved. The CDR3 spans 13 residues. The germline V and J ends were trimmed by 6 bases and 2 bases, with 9 bases remaining between them. The V gene's germline CDR1 is MDHEN and CDR2 SYDVKM. The CDR3 spells CASSPPSTDTQYF. The CDR3 coding sequence is TGTGCCAGCAGCCCGCCGTCCACAGATACGCAGTATTTT.

The chain carries TRBV6-4 and TRBJ2-3; TRBD2 aligns across 7 bases. Germline lookup yields CDR1 MRHNA and CDR2 SNTAGT. Trimming removed 4 bases from V and 0 bases from J; junction bases left unmatched: 1. This CDR3 is built from 14 residues. CDR3 bases: TGTGCCAGCAGTGGCGGGAGAAGCACAGATACGCAGTATTTT. Amino acids: CASSGGRSTDTQYF.

The J gene is TRBJ1-4, the V gene TRBV18; 9 nucleotides agree with TRBD1. Germline assignment: CDR1 KGHSH and CDR2 LQKENI. CDR3 size: 17 residues. The trim removed 2 bases at V and 8 bases at J, leaving 12 bases unmatched. In DNA, the CDR3 is TGTGCCAGCTCACCATTAATGGTGGGACAGGGAGACGAAAAACTGTTTTTT. Its protein is CASSPLMVGQGDEKLFF.

The chain links TRBV7-3 to TRBJ2-5; D is perhaps TRBD1 (6 bases). CDR1 and CDR2 (germline): SGHTA, FQGTGA. The germline V and J ends were trimmed by 5 bases and 7 bases, with 14 bases remaining between them. CDR3 length equals 13 residues. CDR3 DNA: TGTGCCAGCAGCCCGGGACACCGGGGGACCCAGTACTTC. Its protein is CASSPGHRGTQYF.

The chain links TRBV5-5 to TRBJ2-7; TRBD1 agrees at 7 bases. This CDR3 comprises 14 residues. V lost 4 bases and J lost 3; bases outside the gene matches: 7. Per germline, CDR1 SGHKS and CDR2 YYEKEE (reference sequence). DNA for the CDR3: TGTGCCAGCAGCAACGGACAGGAGAGCTACGAGCAGTACTTC. Protein sequence: CASSNGQESYEQYF.

The chain links TRBV5-1 to TRBJ2-7; perhaps TRBD1 as D (6 bases). V was clipped by 4 bases and J by 3 bases, with 11 bases between them. The germline CDR1 and CDR2 sequences are SGHRS and YFSETQ. The CDR3 totals 13 residues. The CDR3 spells CASSTGQLYEQYF. For the CDR3, the DNA is TGCGCCAGCAGCACAGGACAGCTCTACGAGCAGTACTTC.

This chain uses TRBV6-1 with TRBJ1-2; TRBD1 matches 7 bases. Germline V lookup: CDR1 MNHNS, CDR2 SASEGT. CDR3 length equals 14 residues. The V and J ends lost 7 bases and 8 bases, in that order; junction bases with no gene match: 13. CDR3 sequence (DNA): TGTGCCAGCATCACCGGAGAGGGGGCGAAAGGCTACACCTTC. Residues: CASITGEGAKGYTF.

The rearrangement links TRBV7-2 to TRBJ1-2; D possibly corresponds to TRBD1 (5 bases). V was clipped by 1 base and J by 4 bases, with 13 bases between them. Germline CDR1 and CDR2: SGHTA and FQGNSA. There are 15 residues in the CDR3. The CDR3 loop is CASSLVPGDSYGYTF. CDR3 DNA sequence: TGTGCCAGCAGCTTAGTCCCCGGAGACAGCTATGGCTACACCTTC.

This chain links TRBV6-1 with TRBJ2-7, with TRBD1 matching 7 bases. This CDR3 is 12 amino acids long. V lost 8 bases to trimming and J lost 2 bases; unmatched junction nucleotides: 3. Per germline, CDR1 MNHNS and CDR2 SASEGT. The CDR3 DNA reads TGTGCCAGCCTCCAGGGGGCCTACGAGCAGTACTTC. This sequence encodes CASLQGAYEQYF.

This chain connects TRBV12-5 to TRBJ1-1; D is ambiguous. The CDR3 consists of 15 residues. The germline V gene has CDR1 LGHNT and CDR2 FRNRAP. V lost 7 bases, J lost 6 bases, and 21 bases lay in between. The CDR3 sequence: CASALVVGPSSEAFF. CDR3 DNA: TGTGCTAGTGCCCTGGTAGTGGGCCCCTCATCTGAAGCTTTCTTT.

The chain employs TRBV5-1 and TRBJ1-2; no clear D. The ends were cut back, 6 bases at V and 2 bases at J, with 14 bases in the middle. The length of the CDR3 is 14 residues. Germline V gene lookup returns CDR1 SGHRS and CDR2 YFSETQ. The CDR3 DNA sequence: TGCGCCAGCAAGCAAGCGGGGAACAACTATGGCTACACCTTC. Protein product: CASKQAGNNYGYTF.

This clone was found many times. The rearrangement links TRBV19 to TRBJ1-1; D might be TRBD1 (6 bases). The germline V gene encodes CDR1 LNHDA and CDR2 SQIVND (reference sequence). V lost 3 bases, J lost 5 bases, and 13 bases lay in between. The CDR3 length is 14 residues. CDR3 residues: CASSITGAGTEAFF. Here the CDR3 DNA reads TGTGCCAGTAGTATCACGGGGGCTGGGACTGAAGCTTTCTTT.

The chain links TRBV9 to TRBJ2-2, with 10 bases lining up with TRBD2. Unmatched junction bases numbered 4, after V lost 0 bases and J lost 2 bases. The CDR3 sequence is 17 residues long. CDR1 is SGDLS and CDR2 is YYNGEE in the germline V gene. The CDR3 coding sequence is TGTGCCAGCAGCGTAGGGCTAGCGGGAGTAAACACCGGGGAGCTGTTTTTT. Translating it yields CASSVGLAGVNTGELFF.

In this sample, this clone turned up a few times. This chain's CDR3 is CASGTVDSNQPQHF. The CDR3 nucleotides read TGTGCCAGCGGGACAGTCGATAGCAATCAGCCCCAGCATTTT. The chain combines TRBV28 with TRBJ1-5, with 7 bases identical to TRBD1. Trimming cost V 8 bases and J 0 bases; bases outside gene matches: 4. The CDR3 is 14 residues long. Germline V CDR1 and CDR2: MDHEN, SYDVKM.

The J gene is TRBJ1-2, the V gene TRBV15; TRBD1 matches 7 bases. This CDR3 has 14 amino acids. Per the germline V gene, CDR1 is LNHNV and CDR2 is YYDKDF (reference sequence). V dropped 9 bases and J dropped 6; count of bases not matched to a gene: 13. This CDR3 reads CATRQGTVYDGYTF. The DNA of the CDR3 is TGTGCCACGAGACAGGGCACCGTTTATGATGGCTACACCTTC.

The V call is TRBV14, the J call TRBJ2-7; weak D call: TRBD1 (6 bases). The V and J ends lost 1 base and 4 bases respectively, with 14 bases between them. Germline V gene sequence: CDR1 SGHDN, CDR2 FVKESK. The CDR3 covers 15 residues. The CDR3 DNA follows: TGTGCCAGCAGCCAAGCTCCGGGACATCCATACGAGCAGTACTTC. Its protein is CASSQAPGHPYEQYF.

The V gene is TRBV11-2, the J gene TRBJ1-2; 9 bases agree with TRBD1. The CDR3 is 15 amino acids. Germline CDR1 SGHAT, CDR2 FQNNGV. Losses at the gene ends were 5 bases for V and 4 bases for J; bases not matched to a gene: 8. The CDR3 bases are TGTGCCAGCAGCCCCGGGACAGGGCTTCGCTATGGCTACACCTTC. Protein: CASSPGTGLRYGYTF.